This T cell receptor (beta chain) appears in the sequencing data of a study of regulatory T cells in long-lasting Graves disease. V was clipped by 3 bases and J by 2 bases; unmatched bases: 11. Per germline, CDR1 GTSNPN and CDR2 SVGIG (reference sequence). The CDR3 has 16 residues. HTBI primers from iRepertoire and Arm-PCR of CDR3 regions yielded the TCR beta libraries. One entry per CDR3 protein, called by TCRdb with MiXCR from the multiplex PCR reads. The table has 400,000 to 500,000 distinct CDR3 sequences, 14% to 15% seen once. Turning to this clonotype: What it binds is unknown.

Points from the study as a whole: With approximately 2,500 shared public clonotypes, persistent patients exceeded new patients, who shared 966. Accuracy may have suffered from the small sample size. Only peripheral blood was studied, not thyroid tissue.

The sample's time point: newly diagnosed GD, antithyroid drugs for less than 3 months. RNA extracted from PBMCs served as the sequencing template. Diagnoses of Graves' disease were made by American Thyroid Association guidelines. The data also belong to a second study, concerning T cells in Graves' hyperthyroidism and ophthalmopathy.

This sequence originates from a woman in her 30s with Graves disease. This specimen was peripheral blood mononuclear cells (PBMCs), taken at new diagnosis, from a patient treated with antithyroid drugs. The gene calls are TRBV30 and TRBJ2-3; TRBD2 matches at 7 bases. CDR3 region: CAWSGGASGFTDTQYF. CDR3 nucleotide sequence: TGTGCCTGGAGCGGCGGGGCTAGCGGTTTCACAGATACGCAGTATTTT.